This section outlines one T cell receptor (beta chain) sequence together with its context. Its antigen is undetermined. The junction had 0 bases not matched to a gene; V was cut back by 3 bases and J by 3 bases. Germline CDR1 reads SGHRS; CDR2 reads YFSETQ. The CDR3 runs 13 residues. Assay used: immunoSEQ multiplex PCR; TCRdb lists only in-frame clones, some missing. The table lists over 15,000 clones, 86% of them singletons, with 20% to 30% in the top ten. The data are from a study of radiotherapy plus CTLA-4 blockade in lung cancer. Overall study context: Objective responses occurred in 18% of patients; around 30% had disease control.

The study's findings and limits: In blood, early T cell clone dynamics reportedly predicted response best, together with interferon-beta. Some TCR clones had been derived from tumors. These clones expanded in peripheral blood after radiotherapy plus ipilimumab.

Ipilimumab CTLA-4 blockade and focal radiation were given to patients with chemo-refractory metastatic non-small-cell lung cancer. The chain combines TRBV5-1 with TRBJ2-5, with 9 bases lining up with TRBD1. The clonotype comes from a human donor with non-small cell lung cancer whose response to radiotherapy plus ipilimumab could not be evaluated. The specimen was peripheral blood, collected from a patient treated with radiotherapy plus ipilimumab. The DNA of the CDR3 is TGCGCCAGCAGCTGGACAGGGGAAGAGACCCAGTACTTC. Protein product: CASSWTGEETQYF.